This section outlines one T cell receptor (beta chain) sequence together with its context. This entry belongs to a study of blood T cell repertoires in COVID-19. Assay used: immunoSEQ multiplex PCR; TCRdb lists only in-frame clones, some missing. The sample lists more than 150,000 clones, roughly nine tenths occurring once. CDR1 is LGHDT and CDR2 is YNNKEL in the germline V gene (reference sequence). This CDR3 is 14 amino acids long. Trimming removed 4 bases at V and 5 bases at J, with 14 bases between. V is TRBV3-1 (or the pseudogene TRBV3-2) and J is TRBJ1-2, with D uncertain. The clonotype was recovered from a woman between 65 and 79 years old with acute or convalescent COVID-19. The sequencing sample was made of peripheral blood. The CDR3 region has the DNA TGTGCCAGCAGCCCCCCCTTTGCCCGGTATGGCTACACCTTC. Translating gives CASSPPFARYGYTF.